The next 10 T cell receptor beta chains were all read from a single sample in a study of blood T cell repertoires in COVID-19. Clones were sequenced by immunoSEQ multiplex PCR, and TCRdb holds only the in-frame ones, with some missing. This table has about 190,000 clones, approximately 90% appearing once. The sequencing sample was made of peripheral blood. The receptors were sampled from a human donor in a cohort sampled during active COVID-19.

This chain connects TRBV7-2 to TRBJ2-7; D is perhaps TRBD2 (5 bases). Deletions cut 3 bases from V and 7 bases from J, with 13 bases between. The CDR3 spans 13 residues. Germline V gives CDR1 SGHTA, CDR2 FQGNSA. CDR3 bases: TGTGCCAGCAGCTTCGCTAGCACCGGGGAGCAGTACTTC. Encoded protein: CASSFASTGEQYF. The full variable domain, with the rest looked up from reference TRBV7-2 and TRBJ2-7, is GAGVSQSPSNKVTEKGKDVELRCDPISGHTALYWYRQSLGQGLEFLIYFQGNSAPDKSGLPSDRFSAERTGGSVSTLTIQRTQQEDSAVYLCASSFASTGEQYFGPGTRLTVT.

This clone was counted a single time. V usage is TRBV18 and J usage is TRBJ2-7; 10 positions agree with TRBD1. The length of the CDR3 is 15 residues. Per the germline V gene, CDR1 is KGHSH and CDR2 is LQKENI. V shed 5 bases and J 4 bases; nucleotides not matched to a gene: 8. The CDR3 reads CASSSTGGQGYEQYF. DNA of the CDR3: TGTGCCAGCTCATCGACAGGGGGCCAGGGGTACGAGCAGTACTTC.

V gene TRBV29-1 combines with J gene TRBJ2-7; 7 bases map to TRBD1. This CDR3 is built from 13 residues. V was clipped by 8 bases and J by 0 bases; unmatched bases: 7. CDR1 and CDR2 from the germline V gene are SQVTM and ANQGSEA. In nucleotides, the CDR3 is TGCAGCTATAGCCGGGACAGCTCCTACGAGCAGTACTTC. The encoded protein is CSYSRDSSYEQYF.

The chain recombines TRBV27 with TRBJ1-3; D perhaps matches TRBD1 (6 bases). The CDR3 extends over 15 amino acids. Trimming removed 2 bases from V and 0 bases from J, with 8 bases in between. Germline lookup yields CDR1 MNHEY and CDR2 SMNVEV (reference sequence). CDR3 residues: CASSLDRSSGNTIYF. For the CDR3, the DNA is TGTGCCAGCAGTTTAGACAGGTCCTCTGGAAACACCATATATTTT.

The rearrangement joins TRBV10-3 to TRBJ1-5; 12 bases line up with TRBD1. V gave up 5 bases and J gave up 0 bases; unmatched junction bases: 5. CDR1 ENHRY and CDR2 SYGVKD come from the germline V gene. The CDR3 sequence is 17 residues long. The CDR3 spells CAISSGQGARSNQPQHF. The CDR3 DNA reads TGTGCCATCAGTTCGGGACAGGGGGCCCGTAGCAATCAGCCCCAGCATTTT.

The V gene is TRBV5-5, the J gene TRBJ2-5, with 10 nucleotides matching TRBD2. CDR1 SGHKS and CDR2 YYEKEE come from the germline V gene (reference sequence). The trim removed 1 base at V and 2 bases at J, leaving 5 bases unmatched. The CDR3 extends over 16 amino acids. CDR3 coding DNA: TGTGCCAGCAGCTTGTCACCAGCGGGGGGGCAAGAGACCCAGTACTTC. Translating gives CASSLSPAGGQETQYF.

This chain connects TRBV5-4 to TRBJ1-2, with D perhaps TRBD1 (5 bases). The CDR3 sequence is 15 residues long. V lost 4 bases to trimming and J lost 2 bases, with 15 bases between them. Germline V gives CDR1 SGHNT, CDR2 YYREEE (reference sequence). CDR3 DNA: TGTGCCAGCAGCCCCGGGCCGGGACTGAACTATGGCTACACCTTC. This encodes CASSPGPGLNYGYTF. Filled out from reference TRBV5-4 and TRBJ1-2, the complete variable domain reads ETGVTQSPTHLIKTRGQQVTLRCSSQSGHNTVSWYQQALGQGPQFIFQYYREEENGRGNFPPRFSGLQFPNYSSELNVNALELDDSALYLCASSPGPGLNYGYTFGSGTRLTVV.

V is TRBV30 and J is TRBJ2-7, with TRBD1 identical over 7 bases. J lost 7 bases, V lost 0 bases, and 9 bases had no gene match. This CDR3 has 14 amino acids. From germline, CDR1 is GTSNPN and CDR2 SVGIG (reference sequence). CDR3 DNA sequence: TGTGCCTGGAGTGTGGGGGCAGGGGGAAGAGAGCAGTACTTC. Residues: CAWSVGAGGREQYF.

The chain employs TRBV6-5 and TRBJ1-1; D remains unclear. V was trimmed by 2 bases and J by 3 bases, leaving 7 bases between them. The CDR3 contains 13 residues. Germline CDR1 MNHEY, CDR2 SVGAGI. The CDR3 here is CASSYLADTEAFF. DNA of the CDR3: TGTGCCAGCAGTTACCTGGCAGACACTGAAGCTTTCTTT.

This chain connects TRBV7-2 to TRBJ1-2; D possibly corresponds to TRBD1 (5 bases). CDR1 is SGHTA, CDR2 FQGNSA, per germline. The V and J ends lost 5 bases and 3 bases respectively, with 16 bases between them. CDR3 size: 15 residues. The CDR3 here is CASSLLPTDHYGYTF. Here the CDR3 DNA reads TGTGCCAGCAGCCTACTACCGACAGACCACTATGGCTACACCTTC.